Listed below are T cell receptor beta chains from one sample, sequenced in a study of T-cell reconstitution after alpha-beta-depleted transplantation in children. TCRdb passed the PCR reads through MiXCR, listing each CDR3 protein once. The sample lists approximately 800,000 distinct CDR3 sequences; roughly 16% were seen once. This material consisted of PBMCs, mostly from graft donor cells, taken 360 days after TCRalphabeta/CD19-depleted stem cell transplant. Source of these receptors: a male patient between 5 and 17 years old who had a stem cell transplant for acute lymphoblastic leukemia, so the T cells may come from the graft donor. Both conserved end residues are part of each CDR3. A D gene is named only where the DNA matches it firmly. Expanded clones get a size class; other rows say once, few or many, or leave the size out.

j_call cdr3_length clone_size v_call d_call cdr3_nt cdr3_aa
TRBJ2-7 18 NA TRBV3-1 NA TGTACCAGCAGTTCTCCCGCAGGGGGCAGTCTAGCGGCCGCTTTGCAGTACTTC CTSSSPAGGSLAAALQYF
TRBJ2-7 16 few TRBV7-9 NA TGTGCCAGCAGCTTAGGCGCAGGATTAGCGGTCTACGAGCAGTACTTC CASSLGAGLAVYEQYF
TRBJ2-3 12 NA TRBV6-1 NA TGTGCCAGCAGTGAAGGAGGGTTTGGGCAGTATTTT CASSEGGFGQYF
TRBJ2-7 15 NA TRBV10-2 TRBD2 TGCGCCAGCAGTGAGGCACTAGCGGGCTCCTACGAGCAGTACTTC CASSEALAGSYEQYF
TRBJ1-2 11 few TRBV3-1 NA TGTGCCAGCAGCGGGGCTAACGGCTACACCTTC CASSGANGYTF
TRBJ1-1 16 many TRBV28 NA TGTGCCAGCAGTTTAGCGACATCAGTCATGAACACTGAAGCTTTCTTT CASSLATSVMNTEAFF
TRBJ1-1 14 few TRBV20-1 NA TGCAGTGCTCAGGTCGGGGGAGCGAACACTGAAGCTTTCTTT CSAQVGGANTEAFF
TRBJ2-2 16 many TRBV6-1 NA TGTGCCAGCGAAGGAAAACTAGCAGTTAGCACCGGGGAGCTGTTTTTT CASEGKLAVSTGELFF
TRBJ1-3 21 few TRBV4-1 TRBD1 TGCGCCAGCAGCCAACCTTCTCGACAGGGGTCCTTTTTGAGCTCTGGAAACACCATATATTTT CASSQPSRQGSFLSSGNTIYF
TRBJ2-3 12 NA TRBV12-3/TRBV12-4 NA TGTGCCACCAGCACCCGGCCAGATACGCAGTATTTT CATSTRPDTQYF
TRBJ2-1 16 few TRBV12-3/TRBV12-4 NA TGTGCCAGCAGTCTACTCTCGGGGGACCCCTACAATGAGCAGTTCTTC CASSLLSGDPYNEQFF
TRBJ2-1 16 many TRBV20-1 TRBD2 TGCAGTGCTAGAGATGGCGGGAGGAGCTCCTACAATGAGCAGTTCTTC CSARDGGRSSYNEQFF
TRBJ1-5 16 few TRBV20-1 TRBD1 TGCAGTGCTAGAGATTACTACAGGGGAAGCAATCAGCCCCAGCATTTT CSARDYYRGSNQPQHF
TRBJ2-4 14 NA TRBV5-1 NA TGCGCCAGCAGCTTGGCAGTCGGGGACGCCATTCAGTACTTC CASSLAVGDAIQYF
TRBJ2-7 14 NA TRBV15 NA TGTGCCACCAGCAGAGATTGGGGACCATACGAGCAGTACTTC CATSRDWGPYEQYF
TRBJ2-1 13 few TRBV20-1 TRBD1 TGCAGTGCCTGGGGACAGGGTAGCAATGAGCAGTTCTTC CSAWGQGSNEQFF
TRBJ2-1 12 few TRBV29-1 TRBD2 TGCAGCGTTAGGACTAGCGTGTCTGAGCAGTTCTTC CSVRTSVSEQFF
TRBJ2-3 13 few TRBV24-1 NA TGTGCCACCAGTGAAGGAATAGCGGATACGCAGTATTTT CATSEGIADTQYF
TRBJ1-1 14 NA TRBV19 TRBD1 TGTGCCACATCAGAGGGGGCAAGGAGGACTGAAGCTTTCTTT CATSEGARRTEAFF
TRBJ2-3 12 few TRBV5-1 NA TGCGCCAGCAGCGCCGCCACAGATACGCAGTATTTT CASSAATDTQYF
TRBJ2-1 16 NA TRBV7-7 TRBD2 TGTGCCAGCAGCCCGCGCGGTAGCGGGATGTATAATGAGCAGTTCTTC CASSPRGSGMYNEQFF